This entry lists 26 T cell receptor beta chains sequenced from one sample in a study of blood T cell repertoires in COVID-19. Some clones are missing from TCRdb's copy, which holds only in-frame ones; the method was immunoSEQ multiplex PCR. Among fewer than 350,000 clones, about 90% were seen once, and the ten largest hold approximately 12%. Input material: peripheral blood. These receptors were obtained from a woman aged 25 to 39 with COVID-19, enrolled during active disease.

The CDR3 DNA reads TGTGCCAGTAGTTTATGGGAGGACCTGGAGACCAATCAGCCCCAGCATTTT. This sequence encodes CASSLWEDLETNQPQHF. The chain links TRBV19 to TRBJ1-5, with D unclear. The CDR3 has 17 amino acids. The germline CDR1 and CDR2 sequences are LNHDA and SQIVND (reference sequence). Deletions cut 5 bases from V and 3 bases from J, with 20 bases between.

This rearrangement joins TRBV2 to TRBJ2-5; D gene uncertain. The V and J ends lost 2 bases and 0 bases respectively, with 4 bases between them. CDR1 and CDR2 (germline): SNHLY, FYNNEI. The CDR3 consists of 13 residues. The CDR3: CASSEIDQETQYF. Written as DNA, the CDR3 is TGTGCCAGCAGTGAAATAGACCAAGAGACCCAGTACTTC.

The CDR3 region is CTSSPFGRDSKQVFGNEQFF. CDR3 nucleotides: TGCACCAGCAGCCCCTTCGGCCGGGACTCCAAGCAGGTCTTCGGGAATGAGCAGTTCTTC. The chain is built from TRBV1 and TRBJ2-1; no check of the table's D call, TRBD2, against the DNA was made. TRBV1 is shown as a pseudogene. The CDR3 is 20 amino acids.

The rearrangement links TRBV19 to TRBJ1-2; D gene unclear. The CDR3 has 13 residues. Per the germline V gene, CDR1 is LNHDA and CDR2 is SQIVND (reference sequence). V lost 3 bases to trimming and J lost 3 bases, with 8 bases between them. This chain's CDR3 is CASSMQAYYGYTF. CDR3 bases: TGTGCCAGTAGTATGCAGGCGTACTATGGCTACACCTTC.

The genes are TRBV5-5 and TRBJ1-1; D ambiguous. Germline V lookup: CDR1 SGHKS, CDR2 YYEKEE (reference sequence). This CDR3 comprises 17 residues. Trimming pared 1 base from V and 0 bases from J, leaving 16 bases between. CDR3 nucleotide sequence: TGTGCCAGCAGCTTGCGGGTAATCATGTACATGAACACTGAAGCTTTCTTT. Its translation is CASSLRVIMYMNTEAFF.

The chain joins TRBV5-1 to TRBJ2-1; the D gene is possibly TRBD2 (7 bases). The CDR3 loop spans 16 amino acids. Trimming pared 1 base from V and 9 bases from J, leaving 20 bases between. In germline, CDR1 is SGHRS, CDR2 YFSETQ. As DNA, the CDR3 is TGCGCCAGCAGCTTGAAGGGGACGGGGGGCCGCGGTGAGCAGTTCTTC. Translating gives CASSLKGTGGRGEQFF.

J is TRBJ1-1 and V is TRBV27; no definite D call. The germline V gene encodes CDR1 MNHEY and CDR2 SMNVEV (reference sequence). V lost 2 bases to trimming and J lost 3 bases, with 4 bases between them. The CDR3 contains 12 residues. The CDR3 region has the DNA TGTGCCAGCAGTTTACGGGACACTGAAGCTTTCTTT. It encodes CASSLRDTEAFF.

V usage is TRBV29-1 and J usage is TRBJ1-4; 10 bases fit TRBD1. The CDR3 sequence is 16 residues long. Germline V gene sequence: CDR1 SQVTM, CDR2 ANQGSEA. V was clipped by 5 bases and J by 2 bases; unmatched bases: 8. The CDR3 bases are TGCAGCGTTTCGCGCCGGGACAGGGGCACTAATGAAAAACTGTTTTTT. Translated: CSVSRRDRGTNEKLFF. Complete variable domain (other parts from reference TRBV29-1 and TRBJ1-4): SAVISQKPSRDICQRGTSLTIQCQVDSQVTMMFWYRQQPGQSLTLIATANQGSEATYESGFVIDKFPISRPNLTFSTLTVSNMSPEDSSIYLCSVSRRDRGTNEKLFFGSGTQLSVL.

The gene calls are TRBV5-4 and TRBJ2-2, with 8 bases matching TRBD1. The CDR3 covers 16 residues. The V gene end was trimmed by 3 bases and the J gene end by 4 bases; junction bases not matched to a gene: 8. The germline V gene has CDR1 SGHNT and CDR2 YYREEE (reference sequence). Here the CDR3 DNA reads TGTGCCAGCAGCTCCCCTCGACAGGGGCGCACCGGGGAGCTGTTTTTT. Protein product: CASSSPRQGRTGELFF.

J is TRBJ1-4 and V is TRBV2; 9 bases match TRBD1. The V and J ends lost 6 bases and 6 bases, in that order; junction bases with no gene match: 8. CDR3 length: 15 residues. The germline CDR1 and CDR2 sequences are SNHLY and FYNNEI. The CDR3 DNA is TGTGCCAGCAGCGACAACAGGGGGCACTATGAAAAACTGTTTTTT. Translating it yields CASSDNRGHYEKLFF.

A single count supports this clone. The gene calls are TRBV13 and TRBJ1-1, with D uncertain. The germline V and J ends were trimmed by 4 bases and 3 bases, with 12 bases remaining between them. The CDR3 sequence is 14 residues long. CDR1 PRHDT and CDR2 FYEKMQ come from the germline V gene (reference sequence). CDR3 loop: CASSSDEGYTEAFF. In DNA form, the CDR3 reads TGTGCCAGCAGCTCTGACGAGGGATACACTGAAGCTTTCTTT.

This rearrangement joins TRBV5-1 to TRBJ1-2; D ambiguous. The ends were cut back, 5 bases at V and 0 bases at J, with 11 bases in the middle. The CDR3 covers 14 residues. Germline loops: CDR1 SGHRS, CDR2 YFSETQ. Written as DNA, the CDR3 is TGCGCCAGCAGAAATACCCAGACTAACTATGGCTACACCTTC. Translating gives CASRNTQTNYGYTF. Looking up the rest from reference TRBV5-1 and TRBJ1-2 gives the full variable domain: KAGVTQTPRYLIKTRGQQVTLSCSPISGHRSVSWYQQTPGQGLQFLFEYFSETQRNKGNFPGRFSGRQFSNSRSEMNVSTLELGDSALYLCASRNTQTNYGYTFGSGTRLTVV.

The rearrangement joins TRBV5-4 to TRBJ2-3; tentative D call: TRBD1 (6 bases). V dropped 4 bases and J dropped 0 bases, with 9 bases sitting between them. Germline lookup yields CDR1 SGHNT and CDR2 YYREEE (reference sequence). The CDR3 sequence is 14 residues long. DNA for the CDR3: TGTGCCAGCAGCCTCACAGGGAGCACAGATACGCAGTATTTT. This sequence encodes CASSLTGSTDTQYF.

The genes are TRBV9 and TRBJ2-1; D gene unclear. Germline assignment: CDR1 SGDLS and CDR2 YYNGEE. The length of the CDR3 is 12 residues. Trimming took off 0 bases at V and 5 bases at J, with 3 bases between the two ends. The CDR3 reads CASSVADNEQFF. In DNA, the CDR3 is TGTGCCAGCAGCGTAGCTGACAATGAGCAGTTCTTC.

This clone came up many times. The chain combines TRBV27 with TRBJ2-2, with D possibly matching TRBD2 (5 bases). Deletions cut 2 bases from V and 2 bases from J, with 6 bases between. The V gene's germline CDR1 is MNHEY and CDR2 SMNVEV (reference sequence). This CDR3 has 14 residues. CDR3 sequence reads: CASSLEGNTGELFF. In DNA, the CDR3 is TGTGCCAGCAGTTTAGAGGGAAACACCGGGGAGCTGTTTTTT.

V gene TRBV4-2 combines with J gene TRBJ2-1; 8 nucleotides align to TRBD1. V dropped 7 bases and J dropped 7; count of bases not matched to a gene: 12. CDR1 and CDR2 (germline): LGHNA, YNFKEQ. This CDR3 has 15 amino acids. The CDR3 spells CASTYRDRRRNEQFF. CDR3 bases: TGTGCCAGCACTTACCGGGACAGGAGGAGAAATGAGCAGTTCTTC.

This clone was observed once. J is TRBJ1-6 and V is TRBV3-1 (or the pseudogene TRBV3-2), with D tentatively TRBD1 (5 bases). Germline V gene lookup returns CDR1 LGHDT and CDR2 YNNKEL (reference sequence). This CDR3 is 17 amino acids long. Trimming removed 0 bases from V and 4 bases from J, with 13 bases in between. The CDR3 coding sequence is TGTGCCAGCAGCCAAGAGGGCGCAGGGCGGTATAATTCACCCCTCCACTTT. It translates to CASSQEGAGRYNSPLHF.

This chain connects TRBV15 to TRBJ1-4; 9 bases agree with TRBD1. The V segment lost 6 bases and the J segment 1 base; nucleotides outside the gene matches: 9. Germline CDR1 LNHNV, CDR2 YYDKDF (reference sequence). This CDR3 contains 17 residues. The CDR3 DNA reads TGTGCCACCAGTGCCGGGACAGGGCTCGTAACTAATGAAAAACTGTTTTTT. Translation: CATSAGTGLVTNEKLFF. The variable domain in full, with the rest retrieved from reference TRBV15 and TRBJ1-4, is DAMVIQNPRYQVTQFGKPVTLSCSQTLNHNVMYWYQQKSSQAPKLLFHYYDKDFNNEADTPDNFQSRRPNTSFCFLDIRSPGLGDTAMYLCATSAGTGLVTNEKLFFGSGTQLSVL.

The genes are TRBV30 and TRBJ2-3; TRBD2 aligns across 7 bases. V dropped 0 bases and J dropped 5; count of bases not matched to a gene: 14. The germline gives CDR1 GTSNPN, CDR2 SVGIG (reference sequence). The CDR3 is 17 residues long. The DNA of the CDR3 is TGTGCCTGGAGTGTCTCGGGACTACCCGCTTTGGGAGATACGCAGTATTTT. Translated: CAWSVSGLPALGDTQYF. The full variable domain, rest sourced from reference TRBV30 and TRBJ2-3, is SQTIHQWPATLVQPVGSPLSLECTVEGTSNPNLYWYRQAAGRGLQLLFYSVGIGQISSEVPQNLSASRPQDRQFILSSKKLLLSDSGFYLCAWSVSGLPALGDTQYFGPGTRLTVL.

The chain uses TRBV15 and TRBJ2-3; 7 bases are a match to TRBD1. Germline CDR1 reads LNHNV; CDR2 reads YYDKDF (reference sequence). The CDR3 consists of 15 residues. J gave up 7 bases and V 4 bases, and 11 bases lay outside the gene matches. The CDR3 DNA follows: TGTGCCACCAGCAATAGGGGACAGTTAAGGAATACGCAGTATTTT. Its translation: CATSNRGQLRNTQYF.

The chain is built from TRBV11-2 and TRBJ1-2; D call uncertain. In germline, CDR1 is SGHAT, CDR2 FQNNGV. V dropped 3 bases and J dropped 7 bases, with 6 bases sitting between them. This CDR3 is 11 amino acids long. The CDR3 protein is CASSFLRGYTF. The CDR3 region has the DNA TGTGCCAGCAGCTTTCTTCGTGGCTACACCTTC.

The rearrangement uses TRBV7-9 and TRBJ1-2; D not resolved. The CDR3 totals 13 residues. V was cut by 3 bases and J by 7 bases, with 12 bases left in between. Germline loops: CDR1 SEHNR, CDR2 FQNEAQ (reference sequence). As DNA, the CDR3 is TGTGCCAGCAGCTTCGGCCAAGAGGGTGGCTACACCTTC. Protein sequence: CASSFGQEGGYTF.

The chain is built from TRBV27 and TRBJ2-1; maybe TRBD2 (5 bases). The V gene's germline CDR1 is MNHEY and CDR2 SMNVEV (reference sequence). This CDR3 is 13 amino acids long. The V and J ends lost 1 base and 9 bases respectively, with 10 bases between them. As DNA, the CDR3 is TGTGCCAGCAGTTTATTCGTGGGGAGTGAGCAGTTCTTC. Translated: CASSLFVGSEQFF.

The CDR3 DNA is TGTGCCAGCAGTTATACTCACGGGGGTGAGCAGTTCTTC. It is translated as CASSYTHGGEQFF. The chain combines TRBV6-6 with TRBJ2-1; a weak D match, TRBD2 (6 bases). V dropped 3 bases and J dropped 9 bases, with 12 bases sitting between them. Germline-derived CDR1 and CDR2 are MNHNY and SVGAGI (reference sequence). The CDR3 is 13 amino acids.

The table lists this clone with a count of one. In nucleotides, the CDR3 is TGCAGTGCTAGTCCAGGTAACTACGAGCAGTACTTC. Amino acids: CSASPGNYEQYF. The rearrangement links TRBV20-1 to TRBJ2-7; D ambiguous. Trimming left V 3 bases short and J 3 bases short, with 9 bases between. In germline, CDR1 is DFQATT, CDR2 SNEGSKA (reference sequence). The CDR3 sequence is 12 residues long.

CDR3 sequence reads: CASSPRRYRGHGNYGYTF. The CDR3 DNA reads TGTGCCAGCAGCCCTAGGAGGTACAGGGGTCATGGGAACTATGGCTACACCTTC. V is TRBV13 and J is TRBJ1-2; 7 bases align to TRBD1. The trim removed 5 bases at V and 2 bases at J, leaving 17 bases unmatched. The germline V gene encodes CDR1 PRHDT and CDR2 FYEKMQ (reference sequence). The CDR3 length is 18 residues.